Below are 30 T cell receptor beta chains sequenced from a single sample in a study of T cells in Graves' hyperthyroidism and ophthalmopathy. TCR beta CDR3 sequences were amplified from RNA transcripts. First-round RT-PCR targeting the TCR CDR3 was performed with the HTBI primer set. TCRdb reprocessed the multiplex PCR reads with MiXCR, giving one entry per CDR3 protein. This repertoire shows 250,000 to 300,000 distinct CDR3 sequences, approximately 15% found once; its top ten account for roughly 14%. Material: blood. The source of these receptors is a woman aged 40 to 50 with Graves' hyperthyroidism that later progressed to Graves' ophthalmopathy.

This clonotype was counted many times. In DNA form, the CDR3 reads TGTGCCAGCAGTTTTTCTCAGCATAGCAATCAGCCCCAGCATTTT. Translation gives CASSFSQHSNQPQHF. This chain connects TRBV12-3 or TRBV12-4 to TRBJ1-5; no clear D. Trimming cost V 3 bases and J 0 bases, with 9 bases left between them. There are 15 residues in the CDR3.

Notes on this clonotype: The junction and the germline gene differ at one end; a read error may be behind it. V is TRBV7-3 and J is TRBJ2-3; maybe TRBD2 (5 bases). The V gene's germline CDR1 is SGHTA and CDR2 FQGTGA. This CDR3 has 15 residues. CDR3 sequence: CASSITSGSTDTQYF. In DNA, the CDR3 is TGTGCCAGCAGCATAACAAGCGGAAGCACAGATACGCAGTATTTT.

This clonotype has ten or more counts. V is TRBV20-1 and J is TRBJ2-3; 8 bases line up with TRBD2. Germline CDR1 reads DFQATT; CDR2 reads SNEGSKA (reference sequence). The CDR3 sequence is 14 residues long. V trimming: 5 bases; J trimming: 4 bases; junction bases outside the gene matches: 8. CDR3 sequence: CSADRGLVPDTQYF. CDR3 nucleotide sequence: TGCAGTGCTGATCGGGGACTAGTGCCAGATACGCAGTATTTT.

The DNA of the CDR3 is TGCGCCAGCAGCTTGGCTTCGGCGCTCGGGGAGCAGTACTTC. Protein product: CASSLASALGEQYF. This chain links TRBV5-1 with TRBJ2-7; no definite D call. V gave up 0 bases and J gave up 7 bases, with 14 bases separating them. The CDR3 is 14 residues long. CDR1 and CDR2 (germline): SGHRS, YFSETQ.

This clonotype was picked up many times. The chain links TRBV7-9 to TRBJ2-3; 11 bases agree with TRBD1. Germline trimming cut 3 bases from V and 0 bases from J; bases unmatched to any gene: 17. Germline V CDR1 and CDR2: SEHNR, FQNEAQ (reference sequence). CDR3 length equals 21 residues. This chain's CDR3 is CASSFPLRTGGGFSSTDTQYF. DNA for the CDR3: TGTGCCAGCAGCTTCCCCTTACGGACAGGGGGCGGCTTCTCTAGCACAGATACGCAGTATTTT.

The CDR3 coding sequence is TGTGCCAGCAGTTTGCTCCGGGACCTGAGGGAGCAGTACTTC. It specifies CASSLLRDLREQYF. This sequence joins TRBV28 and TRBJ2-7; TRBD1 or TRBD2 may be the D gene (5 bases each). The germline V gene has CDR1 MDHEN and CDR2 SYDVKM. This CDR3 spans 14 amino acids. The V end was cut by 3 bases, the J end by 7 bases, with 16 bases between. The full variable domain, its missing parts supplied by reference TRBV28 and TRBJ2-7, is DVKVTQSSRYLVKRTGEKVFLECVQDMDHENMFWYRQDPGLGLRLIYFSYDVKMKEKGDIPEGYSVSREKKERFSLILESASTNQTSMYLCASSLLRDLREQYFGPGTRLTVT.

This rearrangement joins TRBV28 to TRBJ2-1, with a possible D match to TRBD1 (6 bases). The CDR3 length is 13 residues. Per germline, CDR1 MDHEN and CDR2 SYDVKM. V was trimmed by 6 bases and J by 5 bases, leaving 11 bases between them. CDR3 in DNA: TGTGCCAGCAGGGAGCGGACAGACAATGAGCAGTTCTTC. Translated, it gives CASRERTDNEQFF.

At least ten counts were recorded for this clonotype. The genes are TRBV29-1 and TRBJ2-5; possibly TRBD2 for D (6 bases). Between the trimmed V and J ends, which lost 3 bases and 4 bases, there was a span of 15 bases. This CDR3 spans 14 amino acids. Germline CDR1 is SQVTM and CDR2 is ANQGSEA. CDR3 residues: CSVDRGGRGETQYF. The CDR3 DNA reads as TGCAGCGTTGATCGGGGAGGTAGAGGAGAGACCCAGTACTTC.

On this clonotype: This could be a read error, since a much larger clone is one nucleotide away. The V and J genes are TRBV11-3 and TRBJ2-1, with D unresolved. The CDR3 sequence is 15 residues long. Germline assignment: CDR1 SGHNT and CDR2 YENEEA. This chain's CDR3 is CASSLDPQTYNEQLF. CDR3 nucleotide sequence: TGTGCCAGCAGCTTAGATCCCCAGACCTACAATGAGCAGCTCTTC.

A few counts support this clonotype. CDR3 DNA: TGCAGTGCTGCGACAGTCCCTACTGCTCAGCCCCAGCATTTT. It translates to CSAATVPTAQPQHF. The rearrangement links TRBV20-1 to TRBJ1-5; TRBD1 is a possible D gene (5 bases). CDR3 size: 14 residues. The V gene's germline CDR1 is DFQATT and CDR2 SNEGSKA (reference sequence). The ends were cut back, 5 bases at V and 6 bases at J, with 17 bases in the middle.

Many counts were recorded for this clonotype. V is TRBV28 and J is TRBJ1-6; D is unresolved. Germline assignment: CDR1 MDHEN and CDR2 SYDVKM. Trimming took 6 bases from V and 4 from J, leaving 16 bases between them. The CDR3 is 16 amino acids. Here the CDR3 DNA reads TGTGCCAGCAGCCGAGAGACCGGATGGTATAATTCACCCCTCCACTTT. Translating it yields CASSRETGWYNSPLHF.

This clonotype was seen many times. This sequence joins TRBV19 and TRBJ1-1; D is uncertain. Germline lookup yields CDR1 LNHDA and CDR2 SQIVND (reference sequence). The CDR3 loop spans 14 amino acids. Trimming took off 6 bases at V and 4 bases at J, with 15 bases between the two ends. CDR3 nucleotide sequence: TGTGCCAGTAGAACTTCGCCTACGAGCACTGAAGCTTTCTTT. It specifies CASRTSPTSTEAFF.

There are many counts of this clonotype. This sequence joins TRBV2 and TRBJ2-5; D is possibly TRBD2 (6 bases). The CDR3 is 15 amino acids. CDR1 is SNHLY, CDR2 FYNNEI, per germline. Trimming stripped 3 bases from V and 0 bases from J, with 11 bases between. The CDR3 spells CASSEGGGHQETQYF. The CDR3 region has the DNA TGTGCCAGCAGTGAGGGAGGCGGGCACCAAGAGACCCAGTACTTC.

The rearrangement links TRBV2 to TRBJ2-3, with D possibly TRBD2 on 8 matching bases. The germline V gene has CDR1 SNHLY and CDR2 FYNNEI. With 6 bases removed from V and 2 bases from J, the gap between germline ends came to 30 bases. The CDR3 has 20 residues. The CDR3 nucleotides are TGTGCCAGCAGGCGACACAGGGGCCTTGCGGGAGGTCCTGACACAGATACGCAGTATTTT. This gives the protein CASRRHRGLAGGPDTDTQYF.

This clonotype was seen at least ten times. The CDR3 is CASSEANRDQPQHF. The CDR3 nucleotides read TGTGCCAGCAGTGAAGCTAATCGGGATCAGCCCCAGCATTTT. The chain links TRBV6-1 to TRBJ1-5, with no clear D. CDR3 length: 14 residues. V was cut by 0 bases and J by 5 bases, with 8 bases left in between. CDR1 MNHNS and CDR2 SASEGT come from the germline V gene.

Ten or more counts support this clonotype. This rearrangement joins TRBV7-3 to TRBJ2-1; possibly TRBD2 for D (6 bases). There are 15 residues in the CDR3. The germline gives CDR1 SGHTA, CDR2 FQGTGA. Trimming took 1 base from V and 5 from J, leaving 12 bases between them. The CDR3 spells CASSLNRLADNEQFF. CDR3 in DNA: TGTGCCAGCAGCTTAAATCGCTTAGCGGACAATGAGCAGTTCTTC.

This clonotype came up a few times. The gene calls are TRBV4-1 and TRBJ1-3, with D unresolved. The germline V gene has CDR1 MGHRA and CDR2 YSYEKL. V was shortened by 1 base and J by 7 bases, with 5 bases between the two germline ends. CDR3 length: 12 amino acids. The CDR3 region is CASSQVGNTIYF. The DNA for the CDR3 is TGCGCCAGCAGCCAAGTTGGGAACACCATATATTTT.

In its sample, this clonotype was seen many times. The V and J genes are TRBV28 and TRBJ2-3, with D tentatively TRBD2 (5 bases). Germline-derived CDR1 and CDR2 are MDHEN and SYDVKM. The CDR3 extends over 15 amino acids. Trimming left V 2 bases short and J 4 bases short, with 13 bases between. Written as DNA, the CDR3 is TGTGCCAGCAGTTTAGTCAGGACTGCCCCAGATACGCAGTATTTT. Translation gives CASSLVRTAPDTQYF.

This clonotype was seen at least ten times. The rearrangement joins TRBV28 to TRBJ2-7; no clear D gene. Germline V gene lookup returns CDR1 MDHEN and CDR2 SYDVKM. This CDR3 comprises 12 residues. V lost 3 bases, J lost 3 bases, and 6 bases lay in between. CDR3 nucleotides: TGTGCCAGCAGTTTCCATCTCTACGAGCAGTACTTC. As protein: CASSFHLYEQYF.

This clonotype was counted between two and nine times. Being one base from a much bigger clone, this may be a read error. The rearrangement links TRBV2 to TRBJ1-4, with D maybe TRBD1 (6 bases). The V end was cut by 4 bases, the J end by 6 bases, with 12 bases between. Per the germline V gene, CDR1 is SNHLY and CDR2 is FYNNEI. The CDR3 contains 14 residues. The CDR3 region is CASSVGTPDEKLFF. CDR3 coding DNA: TGTGCCAGCAGTGTCGGGACACCAGATGAAAAACTGTTTTTT.

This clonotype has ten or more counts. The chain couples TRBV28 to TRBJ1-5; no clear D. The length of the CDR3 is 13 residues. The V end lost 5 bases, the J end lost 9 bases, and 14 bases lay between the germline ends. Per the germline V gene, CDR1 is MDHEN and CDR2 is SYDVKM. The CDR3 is CASSLPSFRPQHF. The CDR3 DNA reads TGTGCCAGCAGTCTGCCGTCGTTTAGGCCCCAGCATTTT.

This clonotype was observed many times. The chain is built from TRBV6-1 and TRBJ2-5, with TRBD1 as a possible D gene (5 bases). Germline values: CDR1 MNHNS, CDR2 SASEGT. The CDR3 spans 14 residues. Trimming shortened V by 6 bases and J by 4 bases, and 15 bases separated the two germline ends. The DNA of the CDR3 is TGTGCCAGCAGCATTTCAGGGTCTCGAGAGACCCAGTACTTC. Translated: CASSISGSRETQYF.

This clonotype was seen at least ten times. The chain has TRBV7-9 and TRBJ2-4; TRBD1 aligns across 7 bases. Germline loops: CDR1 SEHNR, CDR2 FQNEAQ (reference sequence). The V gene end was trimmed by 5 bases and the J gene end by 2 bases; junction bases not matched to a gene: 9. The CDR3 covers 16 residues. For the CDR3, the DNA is TGTGCCAGCAGCCGGGACAGTAAACATTCCAAAAACATTCAGTACTTC. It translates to CASSRDSKHSKNIQYF.

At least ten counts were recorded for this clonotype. The CDR3 bases are TGTGCCAGTAGTATGTCTAGCGGAGTCTCCTACGAGCAGTACTTC. This translates into CASSMSSGVSYEQYF. This chain joins TRBV19 and TRBJ2-7; 7 bases match TRBD2. This CDR3 contains 15 residues. Germline CDR1 and CDR2: LNHDA and SQIVND (reference sequence). Unmatched junction bases numbered 5, after V lost 3 bases and J lost 0 bases.

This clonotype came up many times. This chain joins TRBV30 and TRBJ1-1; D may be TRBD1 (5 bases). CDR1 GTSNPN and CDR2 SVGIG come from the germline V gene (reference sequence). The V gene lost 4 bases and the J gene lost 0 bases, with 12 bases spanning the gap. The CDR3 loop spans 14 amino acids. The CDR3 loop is CAWIRGSLNTEAFF. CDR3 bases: TGTGCCTGGATCCGGGGGAGCCTGAACACTGAAGCTTTCTTT.

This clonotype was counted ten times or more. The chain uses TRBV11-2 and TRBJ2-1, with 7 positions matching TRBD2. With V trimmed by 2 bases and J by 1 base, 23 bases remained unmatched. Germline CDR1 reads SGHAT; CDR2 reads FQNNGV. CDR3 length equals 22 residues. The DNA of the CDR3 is TGTGCCAGCAGCTTATTTTTTCCGTTGGGTCTAGCGGACTTACCTTCCTACAATGAGCAGTTCTTC. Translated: CASSLFFPLGLADLPSYNEQFF.

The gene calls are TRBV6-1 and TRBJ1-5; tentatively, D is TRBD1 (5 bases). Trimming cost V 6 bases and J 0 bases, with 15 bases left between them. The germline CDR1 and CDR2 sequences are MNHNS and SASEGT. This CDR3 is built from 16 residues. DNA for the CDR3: TGTGCCAGCAGGGGGGGGTGGGGGTATAGCAATCAGCCCCAGCATTTT. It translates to CASRGGWGYSNQPQHF.

CDR3 bases: TGTGCCAGCAGCCTAACCGAAAAGACTGAAGCTTTCTTT. Its protein product is CASSLTEKTEAFF. The V and J genes are TRBV3-1 and TRBJ1-1; D gene ambiguous. The germline CDR1 and CDR2 sequences are LGHDT and YNNKEL (reference sequence). The CDR3 spans 13 residues. V dropped 4 bases and J dropped 5 bases, with 11 bases sitting between them.

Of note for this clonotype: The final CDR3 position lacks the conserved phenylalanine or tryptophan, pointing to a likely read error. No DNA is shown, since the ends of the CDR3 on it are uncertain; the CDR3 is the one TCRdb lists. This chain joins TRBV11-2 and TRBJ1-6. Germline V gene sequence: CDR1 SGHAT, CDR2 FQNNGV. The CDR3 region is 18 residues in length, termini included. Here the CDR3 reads CASSSTALPSSYNSPLPL.

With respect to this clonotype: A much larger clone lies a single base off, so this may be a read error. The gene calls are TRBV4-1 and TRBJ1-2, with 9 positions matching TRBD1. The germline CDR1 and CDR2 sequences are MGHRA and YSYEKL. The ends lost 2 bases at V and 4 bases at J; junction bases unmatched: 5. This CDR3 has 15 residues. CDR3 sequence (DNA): TGCGCCAGCAGCCAACGGGACAGGGACCTCTATGGCTACACCTTC. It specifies CASSQRDRDLYGYTF.